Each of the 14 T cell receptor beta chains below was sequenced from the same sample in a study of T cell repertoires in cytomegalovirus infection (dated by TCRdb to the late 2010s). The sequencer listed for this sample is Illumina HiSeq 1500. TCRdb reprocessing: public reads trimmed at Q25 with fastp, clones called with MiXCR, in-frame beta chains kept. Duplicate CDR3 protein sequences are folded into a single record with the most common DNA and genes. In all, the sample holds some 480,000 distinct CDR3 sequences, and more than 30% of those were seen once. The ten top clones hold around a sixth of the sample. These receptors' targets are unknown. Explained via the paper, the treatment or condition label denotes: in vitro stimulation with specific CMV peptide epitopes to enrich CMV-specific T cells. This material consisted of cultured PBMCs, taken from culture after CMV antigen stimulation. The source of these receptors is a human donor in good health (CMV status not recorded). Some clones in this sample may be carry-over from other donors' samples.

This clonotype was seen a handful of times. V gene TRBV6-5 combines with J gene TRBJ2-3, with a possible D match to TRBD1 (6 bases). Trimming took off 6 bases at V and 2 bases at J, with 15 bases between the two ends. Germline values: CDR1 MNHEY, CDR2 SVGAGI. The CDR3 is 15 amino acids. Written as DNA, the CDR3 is TGTGCCAGCAGCCCGACAGGAGATTCCACAGATACGCAGTATTTT. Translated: CASSPTGDSTDTQYF.

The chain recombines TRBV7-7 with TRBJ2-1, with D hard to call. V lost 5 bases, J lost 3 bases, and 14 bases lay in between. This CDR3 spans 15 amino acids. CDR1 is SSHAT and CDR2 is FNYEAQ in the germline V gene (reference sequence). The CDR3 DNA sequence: TGTGCCAGCAGCCCGTACGTGGCCAGCTACAATGAGCAGTTCTTC. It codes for CASSPYVASYNEQFF.

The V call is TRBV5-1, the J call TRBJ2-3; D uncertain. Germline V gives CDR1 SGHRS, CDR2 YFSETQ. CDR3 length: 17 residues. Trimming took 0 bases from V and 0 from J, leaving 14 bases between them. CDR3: CASSLEVGRSSTDTQYF. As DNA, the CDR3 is TGCGCCAGCAGCTTGGAAGTCGGAAGATCTAGCACAGATACGCAGTATTTT. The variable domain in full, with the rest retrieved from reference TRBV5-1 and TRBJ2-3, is KAGVTQTPRYLIKTRGQQVTLSCSPISGHRSVSWYQQTPGQGLQFLFEYFSETQRNKGNFPGRFSGRQFSNSRSEMNVSTLELGDSALYLCASSLEVGRSSTDTQYFGPGTRLTVL.

The CDR3 protein is CASSVDLLVGEQFF. The CDR3 coding sequence is TGTGCCAGCAGTGTAGACCTCCTAGTCGGTGAGCAGTTCTTC. This chain links TRBV6-1 with TRBJ2-1, with D unclear. Trimming left V 4 bases short and J 9 bases short, with 16 bases between. This CDR3 has 14 residues. Germline CDR1 and CDR2: MNHNS and SASEGT.

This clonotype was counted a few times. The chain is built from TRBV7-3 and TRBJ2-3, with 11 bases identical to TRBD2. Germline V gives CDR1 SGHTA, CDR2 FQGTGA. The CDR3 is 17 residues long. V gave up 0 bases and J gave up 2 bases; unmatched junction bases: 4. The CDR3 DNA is TGTGCCAGCAGCTTAACCGGGACTAGCGGAAACACAGATACGCAGTATTTT. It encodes CASSLTGTSGNTDTQYF.

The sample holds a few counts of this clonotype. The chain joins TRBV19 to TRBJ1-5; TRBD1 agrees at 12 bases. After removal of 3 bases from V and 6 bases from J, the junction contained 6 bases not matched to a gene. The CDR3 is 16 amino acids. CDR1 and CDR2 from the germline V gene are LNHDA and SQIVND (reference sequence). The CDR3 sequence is CASSIMGTGGTQPQHF. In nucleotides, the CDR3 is TGTGCCAGTAGTATCATGGGGACAGGGGGCACTCAGCCCCAGCATTTT.

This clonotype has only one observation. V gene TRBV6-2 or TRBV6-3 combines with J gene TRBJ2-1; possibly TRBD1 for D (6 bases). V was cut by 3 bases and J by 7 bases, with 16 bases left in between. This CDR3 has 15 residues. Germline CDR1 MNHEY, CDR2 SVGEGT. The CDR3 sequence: CASSYGRGPSNEQFF. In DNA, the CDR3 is TGTGCCAGCAGTTATGGCAGGGGCCCTTCTAATGAGCAGTTCTTC.

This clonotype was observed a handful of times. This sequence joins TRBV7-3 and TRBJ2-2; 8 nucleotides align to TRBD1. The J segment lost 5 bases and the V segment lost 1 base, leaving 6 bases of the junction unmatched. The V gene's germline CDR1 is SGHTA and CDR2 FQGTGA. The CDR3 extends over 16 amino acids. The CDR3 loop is CASSLNPGGETGELFF. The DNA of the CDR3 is TGTGCCAGCAGCTTAAACCCAGGGGGCGAAACCGGGGAGCTGTTTTTT.

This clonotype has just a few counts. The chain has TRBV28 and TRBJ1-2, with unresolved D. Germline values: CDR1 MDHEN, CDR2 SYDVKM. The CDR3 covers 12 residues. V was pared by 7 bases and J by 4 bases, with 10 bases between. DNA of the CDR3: TGTGCCAGCAATTCTCTGAGCTATGGCTACACCTTC. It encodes CASNSLSYGYTF.

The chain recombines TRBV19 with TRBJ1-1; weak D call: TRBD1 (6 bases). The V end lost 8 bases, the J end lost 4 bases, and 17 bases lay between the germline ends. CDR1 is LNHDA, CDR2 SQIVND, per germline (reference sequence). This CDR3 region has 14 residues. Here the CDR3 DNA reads TGTGCCAGTCACACCGGACAGACGCGCACTGAAGCTTTCTTT. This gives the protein CASHTGQTRTEAFF.

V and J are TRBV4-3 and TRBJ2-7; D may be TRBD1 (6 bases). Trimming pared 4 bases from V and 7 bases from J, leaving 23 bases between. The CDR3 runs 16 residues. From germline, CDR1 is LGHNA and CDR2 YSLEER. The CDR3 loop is CASSPHTGYSLYEQYF. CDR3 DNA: TGCGCCAGCAGCCCCCATACAGGGTATTCTCTTTATGAGCAGTACTTC.

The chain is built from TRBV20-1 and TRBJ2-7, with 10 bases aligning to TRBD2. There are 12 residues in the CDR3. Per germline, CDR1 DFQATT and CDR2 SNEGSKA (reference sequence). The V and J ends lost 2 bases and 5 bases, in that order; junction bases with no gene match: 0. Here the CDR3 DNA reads TGCAGTGCTAGACTAGCGGGAGACGAGCAGTACGTC. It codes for CSARLAGDEQYV.

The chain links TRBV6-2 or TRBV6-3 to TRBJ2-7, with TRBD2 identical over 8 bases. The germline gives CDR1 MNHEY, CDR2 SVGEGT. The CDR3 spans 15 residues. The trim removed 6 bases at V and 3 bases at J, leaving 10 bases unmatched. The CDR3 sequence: CASRVAGIQHYEQYF. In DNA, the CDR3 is TGTGCCAGCAGGGTAGCGGGGATACAACACTACGAGCAGTACTTC.

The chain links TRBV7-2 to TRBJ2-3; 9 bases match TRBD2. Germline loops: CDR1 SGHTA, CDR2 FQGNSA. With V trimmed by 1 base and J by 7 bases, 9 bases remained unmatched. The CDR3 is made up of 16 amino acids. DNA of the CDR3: TGTGCCAGCAGCTTAGTTGGTAGCGGGAGTTTATATACGCAGTATTTT. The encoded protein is CASSLVGSGSLYTQYF.